The 23 T cell receptor beta chains presented below share a single source sample, sequenced in a study of chemoradiotherapy in HPV16-positive cancers. The assay was immunoSEQ multiplex PCR, and TCRdb's table has in-frame clones only and misses some. In the table there are about 20,000 clones, about 90% of which are singletons. The sequences come from blood, collected from a patient who underwent chemoradiotherapy. The receptors shown here come from a human donor with HPV-associated anogenital cancer.

The sample holds a few counts of this clone. The chain recombines TRBV5-1 with TRBJ2-7; D unclear. V lost 7 bases and J 0 bases, leaving 17 bases between the germline ends. This CDR3 region has 15 residues. Per the germline V gene, CDR1 is SGHRS and CDR2 is YFSETQ. Written as DNA, the CDR3 is TGCGCCAGCCCCGGCACCCGAGACCTCTCCTACGAGCAGTACTTC. It encodes CASPGTRDLSYEQYF.

This clone was seen a few times. The chain couples TRBV19 to TRBJ1-5, with D unresolved. The CDR3 contains 15 residues. V lost 6 bases to trimming and J lost 2 bases, with 14 bases between them. Germline CDR1 is LNHDA and CDR2 is SQIVND (reference sequence). The CDR3 sequence: CASSTQLLGNQPQHF. CDR3 nucleotide sequence: TGTGCCAGTAGCACACAGCTGTTAGGCAATCAGCCCCAGCATTTT.

This clone was detected once. The chain recombines TRBV5-4 with TRBJ2-3, with a weak D call TRBD2 (6 bases). Germline loops: CDR1 SGHNT, CDR2 YYREEE (reference sequence). Trimming cost V 2 bases and J 3 bases, with 16 bases left between them. The CDR3 is made up of 16 amino acids. CDR3 sequence (DNA): TGTGCCAGCAGCTTTGGAGGGGCTGGGAGGACAGATACGCAGTATTTT. This encodes CASSFGGAGRTDTQYF.

The CDR3, as DNA: TGTGCCAGCAATAAAGGGGGGCGGATGATGAACACTGAAGCTTTCTTT. Translation: CASNKGGRMMNTEAFF. The rearrangement uses TRBV2 and TRBJ1-1, with a weak D call TRBD1 (6 bases). CDR3 length: 16 residues. Germline loops: CDR1 SNHLY, CDR2 FYNNEI. Trimming removed 7 bases from V and 0 bases from J, with 18 bases in between.

This CDR3 is CASSLVPSGPPWDEQYF. CDR3 nucleotide sequence: TGTGCCAGCAGCTTAGTGCCTAGCGGGCCTCCCTGGGACGAGCAGTACTTC. The V call is TRBV11-3, the J call TRBJ2-5, with 8 bases lining up with TRBD2. The closer fit of TRBJ2-7 to the DNA end suggests the J call may be wrong. CDR1 is SGHNT and CDR2 is YENEEA in the germline V gene. The CDR3 consists of 17 residues.

The chain couples TRBV14 to TRBJ2-7, with 10 nucleotides matching TRBD2. CDR3 size: 18 residues. Trimming at V came to 2 bases and at J to 2 bases, leaving 12 bases not matched to a gene. Germline V gene data show CDR1 as SGHDN and CDR2 as FVKESK. The CDR3 DNA is TGTGCCAGCAGCCAAAAAGGGGGGTACAGCGGGGGGGCCTACGAGCAGTACTTC. Its protein product is CASSQKGGYSGGAYEQYF.

The V gene is TRBV29-1, the J gene TRBJ1-5; D gene uncertain. Germline CDR1 and CDR2: SQVTM and ANQGSEA. The CDR3 totals 13 residues. Trimming stripped 5 bases from V and 4 bases from J, with 12 bases between. CDR3: CSVRKDGNQPQHF. DNA of the CDR3: TGCAGCGTTCGAAAGGACGGGAATCAGCCCCAGCATTTT.

The V call is TRBV9, the J call TRBJ2-3, with D possibly being TRBD1 (6 bases). Germline V CDR1 and CDR2: SGDLS, YYNGEE. This CDR3 is built from 15 residues. Trimming took 2 bases from V and 0 from J, leaving 10 bases between them. CDR3 amino acids: CASSVDRFSTDTQYF. The CDR3 DNA sequence: TGTGCCAGCAGCGTCGACAGGTTTAGCACAGATACGCAGTATTTT.

The chain couples TRBV29-1 to TRBJ2-7, with 7 bases aligning to TRBD1. J was trimmed by 2 bases and V by 1 base; bases with no gene match: 2. CDR1 is SQVTM and CDR2 is ANQGSEA in the germline V gene. CDR3 length: 13 amino acids. The CDR3 bases are TGCAGCGTTGAAGGGGACAGAGCCTACGAGCAGTACTTC. Protein: CSVEGDRAYEQYF.

The chain uses TRBV11-1 and TRBJ2-5; weak D call: TRBD1 (5 bases). CDR1 is SGHAT, CDR2 FQDESV, per germline (reference sequence). The CDR3 is 16 residues long. V lost 1 base to trimming and J lost 0 bases, with 12 bases between them. In DNA form, the CDR3 reads TGTGCCAGCAGCTTAGGGTCGTGGGGCGACCAAGAGACCCAGTACTTC. This gives the protein CASSLGSWGDQETQYF.

V is TRBV7-6 and J is TRBJ1-1; D unresolved. Germline CDR1 reads SGHVS; CDR2 reads FNYEAQ. V lost 0 bases to trimming and J lost 1 base, with 9 bases between them. The CDR3 spans 15 residues. The CDR3 DNA follows: TGTGCCAGCAGCTTAGCGCTTATAGGGAACACTGAAGCTTTCTTT. Protein product: CASSLALIGNTEAFF.

This chain connects TRBV28 to TRBJ1-4, with TRBD1 identical over 9 bases. The germline V gene encodes CDR1 MDHEN and CDR2 SYDVKM. This CDR3 is 13 amino acids long. The J segment lost 6 bases and the V segment lost 6 bases, leaving 2 bases of the junction unmatched. CDR3 sequence reads: CASRTGGHEKLFF. The CDR3 DNA reads TGTGCCAGCAGAACAGGGGGCCATGAAAAACTGTTTTTT.

The V and J genes are TRBV28 and TRBJ2-4; D unclear. V lost 5 bases and J lost 0, with 8 bases in between. Germline V CDR1 and CDR2: MDHEN, SYDVKM. The CDR3 is 14 amino acids. The CDR3 sequence is CASSRYIAKNIQYF. In nucleotides, the CDR3 is TGTGCCAGCAGTCGTTACATAGCCAAAAACATTCAGTACTTC.

V and J are TRBV18 and TRBJ1-1; no clear D. V dropped 2 bases and J dropped 0 bases, with 10 bases sitting between them. This CDR3 comprises 15 residues. From germline, CDR1 is KGHSH and CDR2 LQKENI. CDR3 sequence (DNA): TGTGCCAGCTCACCAGATGGGCGGATGAACACTGAAGCTTTCTTT. This translates into CASSPDGRMNTEAFF.

The chain joins TRBV7-2 to TRBJ2-3, with 15 bases identical to TRBD2. There are 19 residues in the CDR3. V was clipped by 5 bases and J by 1 base; unmatched bases: 10. Germline CDR1 reads SGHTA; CDR2 reads FQGNSA. Here the CDR3 reads CASSLQIGLAGGGTDTQYF. CDR3 nucleotide sequence: TGTGCCAGCAGCCTCCAGATCGGACTAGCGGGAGGGGGCACAGATACGCAGTATTTT.

The chain has TRBV19 and TRBJ1-6, with D possibly matching TRBD1 (5 bases). This CDR3 region has 14 residues. CDR1 is LNHDA, CDR2 SQIVND, per germline (reference sequence). The germline V and J ends were trimmed by 9 bases and 10 bases, with 19 bases remaining between them. CDR3 DNA sequence: TGTGCCAGCACCGGGGGGAGGGGAAGCTCACCCCTCCACTTT. It specifies CASTGGRGSSPLHF.

The V call is TRBV6-4, the J call TRBJ2-3; the match to TRBD2 covers 11 bases. After removal of 9 bases from V and 2 bases from J, the junction contained 4 bases not matched to a gene. Germline V gene data show CDR1 as MRHNA and CDR2 as SNTAGT. CDR3 size: 14 residues. The CDR3 loop is CASIAGGHTDTQYF. The CDR3, as DNA: TGTGCCAGTATAGCGGGAGGGCACACAGATACGCAGTATTTT.

This clone was detected a few times. V is TRBV11-2 and J is TRBJ2-5, with D unresolved. There are 12 residues in the CDR3. The germline V gene encodes CDR1 SGHAT and CDR2 FQNNGV. V was cut by 4 bases and J by 4 bases, with 7 bases left in between. The CDR3 spells CASSSLLETQYF. As DNA, the CDR3 is TGTGCCAGCAGCTCCCTTTTAGAGACCCAGTACTTC.

The V call is TRBV7-9, the J call TRBJ2-3; D is tentatively TRBD1 or TRBD2 (5 bases each). The germline V gene has CDR1 SEHNR and CDR2 FQNEAQ (reference sequence). The germline V and J ends were trimmed by 10 bases and 6 bases, with 11 bases remaining between them. The CDR3 loop spans 11 amino acids. Written as DNA, the CDR3 is TGTGCCACTCAGGGACGGGATACGCAGTATTTT. It codes for CATQGRDTQYF.

This chain uses TRBV18 with TRBJ2-3; 13 bases match TRBD2. Per the germline V gene, CDR1 is KGHSH and CDR2 is LQKENI. The trim removed 3 bases at V and 6 bases at J, leaving 3 bases unmatched. The CDR3 consists of 15 residues. Here the CDR3 DNA reads TGTGCCAGCTCACCCAGACTAGCGGGGGGTGATACGCAGTATTTT. Residues: CASSPRLAGGDTQYF.

V is TRBV19 and J is TRBJ1-4; D is unresolved. The CDR3 is made up of 15 amino acids. Germline-derived CDR1 and CDR2 are LNHDA and SQIVND (reference sequence). V was pared by 2 bases and J by 6 bases, with 13 bases between. CDR3 sequence: CASSISPRPDEKLFF. CDR3 nucleotides: TGTGCCAGTAGTATAAGTCCAAGGCCTGATGAAAAACTGTTTTTT.

This clone showed up just once. The CDR3 sequence: CASSYVVGQLDTEAFF. For the CDR3, the DNA is TGTGCCAGCAGTTACGTCGTGGGGCAACTGGACACTGAAGCTTTCTTT. The chain has TRBV6-5 and TRBJ1-1, with D possibly being TRBD1 (5 bases). The CDR3 spans 16 residues. Between the trimmed V and J ends, which lost 2 bases and 3 bases, there was a span of 16 bases. Germline-derived CDR1 and CDR2 are MNHEY and SVGAGI.

The V and J genes are TRBV6-5 and TRBJ2-7, with 13 bases aligning to TRBD2. CDR1 and CDR2 from the germline V gene are MNHEY and SVGAGI. V trimming: 6 bases; J trimming: 7 bases; junction bases outside the gene matches: 6. The CDR3 sequence is 14 residues long. This CDR3 reads CASRTGLAGLEQYF. CDR3 DNA: TGTGCCAGCAGAACGGGACTAGCGGGATTAGAGCAGTACTTC.